This T cell receptor beta chain stems from a study of T cell repertoires in cytomegalovirus infection. Whole-study context: Evidence of both CMV infection and a matching HLA type came from public TCR beta signatures. Overall study results and limits: Clonotypes of TCR beta that were HLA-C-restricted and CMV-specific dominated the ex vivo response. The cumulative frequency of public TCR beta families distinguished individuals who carried CMV together with the relevant HLA.

This clonotype was detected a few times. Its target is not known. From the reads, TCRdb called clonotypes with MiXCR, one entry per CDR3 protein. In the table there are roughly 200,000 distinct CDR3 sequences, about 15% of which are singletons. The TCR comes from a human donor in good health (CMV status not recorded). Some clones in this sample may be carry-over from other donors' samples. Sequencing input: CD8+ T cells from PBMCs.

The CDR3 sequence is CASSLWGQPQHF. The CDR3 DNA is TGTGCCAGCAGTTTATGGGGACAGCCCCAGCATTTT. This chain connects TRBV12-3 or TRBV12-4 to TRBJ1-5; no clear D gene. Between the trimmed V and J ends, which lost 2 bases and 7 bases, there was a span of 6 bases. The CDR3 has 12 amino acids.